These 29 T cell receptor beta chains were sequenced from one sample in a study of vaccination and CD4 T cells after COVID-19. The antigens these receptors bind are not known. Treatment defined: roughly ten-day PBMC culture with coronavirus spike peptide pools or control peptides (ViraFEST assay). At the Johns Hopkins FTIC core, DNA taken from cultured CD4+ T cells was sequenced by way of the Oncomine TCR Beta short-read assay. A single record per CDR3 protein comes from TCRdb applying MiXCR to the PCR reads. The table records about 14,000 distinct CDR3 sequences, more than 20% of them present only once. The specimen was CD4+ T cells from blood, cultured in vitro, collected after SARS-CoV-2 vaccination. These receptors were obtained from a human donor who had recovered from COVID-19.

This clonotype qualifies as medium-sized. V gene TRBV7-9 combines with J gene TRBJ1-2; unclear D gene. The V end was cut by 8 bases, the J end by 4 bases, with 17 bases between. Germline assignment: CDR1 SEHNR and CDR2 FQNEAQ (reference sequence). The CDR3 covers 14 residues. The CDR3 protein is CASVTRTDTYGYTF. CDR3 nucleotides: TGTGCCAGCGTTACGAGGACGGATACCTATGGCTACACCTTC.

The chain uses TRBV24-1 and TRBJ1-1; 8 nucleotides align to TRBD1. The V and J ends lost 10 bases and 5 bases, in that order; junction bases with no gene match: 5. The CDR3 extends over 12 amino acids. The V gene's germline CDR1 is KGHDR and CDR2 SFDVKD. Written as DNA, the CDR3 is TGTGCCACTCGGACAGGGTGGACTGAAGCTTTCTTT. Translating gives CATRTGWTEAFF.

The V gene is TRBV6-1, the J gene TRBJ1-2, with 10 bases that match TRBD1. CDR3 length equals 14 residues. V lost 6 bases and J lost 4; bases outside the gene matches: 5. Per germline, CDR1 MNHNS and CDR2 SASEGT. The CDR3 loop is CASSTGTGAYGYTF. The DNA for the CDR3 is TGTGCCAGCAGCACCGGGACAGGGGCCTATGGCTACACCTTC.

The rearrangement uses TRBV28 and TRBJ2-2; TRBD1 matches at 7 bases. The trim removed 8 bases at V and 1 base at J, leaving 7 bases unmatched. Germline assignment: CDR1 MDHEN and CDR2 SYDVKM. There are 15 residues in the CDR3. The CDR3 protein is CASLEGAWNTGELFF. In DNA, the CDR3 is TGTGCCAGCCTCGAGGGGGCTTGGAACACCGGGGAGCTGTTTTTT. The full variable domain, its missing parts supplied by reference TRBV28 and TRBJ2-2, is DVKVTQSSRYLVKRTGEKVFLECVQDMDHENMFWYRQDPGLGLRLIYFSYDVKMKEKGDIPEGYSVSREKKERFSLILESASTNQTSMYLCASLEGAWNTGELFFGEGSRLTVL.

To note about this clonotype: A junction end diverges from the germline sequence, so it may reflect a read error. The V gene is TRBV11-2, the J gene TRBJ2-3; 9 positions match TRBD2. This CDR3 contains 15 residues. Germline-derived CDR1 and CDR2 are SGHAT and FQNNGV. CDR3: CANSLVAGATDTQYF. The CDR3 DNA follows: TGTGCCAACAGCTTAGTAGCGGGAGCCACAGATACGCAGTATTTT. Together with reference TRBV11-2 and TRBJ2-3, the CDR3 gives the full variable domain: EAGVAQSPRYKIIEKRQSVAFWCNPISGHATLYWYQQILGQGPKLLIQFQNNGVVDDSQLPKDRFSAERLKGVDSTLKIQPAKLEDSAVYLCANSLVAGATDTQYFGPGTRLTVL.

This clonotype was detected a few times. The genes are TRBV30 and TRBJ2-3; D might be TRBD1 (6 bases). Germline V gene data show CDR1 as GTSNPN and CDR2 as SVGIG (reference sequence). Trimming shortened V by 7 bases and J by 4 bases, and 15 bases separated the two germline ends. This CDR3 contains 13 residues. This CDR3 reads CALTGKHADTQYF. The CDR3 nucleotides read TGTGCCTTAACAGGGAAGCATGCAGATACGCAGTATTTT. Looking up the rest from reference TRBV30 and TRBJ2-3 gives the full variable domain: SQTIHQWPATLVQPVGSPLSLECTVEGTSNPNLYWYRQAAGRGLQLLFYSVGIGQISSEVPQNLSASRPQDRQFILSSKKLLLSDSGFYLCALTGKHADTQYFGPGTRLTVL.

This clonotype has a handful of counts. The chain combines TRBV7-2 with TRBJ2-7; no clear D gene. The CDR3 has 13 residues. Germline values: CDR1 SGHTA, CDR2 FQGNSA. Trimming shortened V by 2 bases and J by 5 bases, and 10 bases separated the two germline ends. CDR3 residues: CASSLLPPNEQYF. CDR3 DNA: TGTGCCAGCAGCTTATTGCCTCCGAACGAGCAGTACTTC.

This clonotype was picked up a small number of times. This chain joins TRBV20-1 and TRBJ2-4, with 8 bases that match TRBD1. The CDR3 covers 14 residues. J was trimmed by 7 bases and V by 5 bases; bases with no gene match: 10. Germline V CDR1 and CDR2: DFQATT, SNEGSKA (reference sequence). For the CDR3, the DNA is TGCAGTGCTCCGGACAGGGAAGGAGCGAACATTCAGTACTTC. Translating gives CSAPDREGANIQYF.

This clonotype was recorded a few times. The gene calls are TRBV7-3 and TRBJ2-7; a possible D gene is TRBD2 (6 bases). V was clipped by 1 base and J by 6 bases, with 16 bases between them. From germline, CDR1 is SGHTA and CDR2 FQGTGA. This CDR3 has 15 amino acids. CDR3 coding DNA: TGTGCCAGCAGCTTAATCCCCGGGGCGGGGACCGAGCAGTACTTC. This gives the protein CASSLIPGAGTEQYF.

This clonotype turned up a few times. The chain joins TRBV14 to TRBJ1-1; D may be TRBD1 (5 bases). The germline V and J ends were trimmed by 0 bases and 10 bases, with 18 bases remaining between them. Germline lookup yields CDR1 SGHDN and CDR2 FVKESK. This CDR3 is built from 15 residues. CDR3 residues: CASSQDGGRGRGAFF. The DNA of the CDR3 is TGTGCCAGCAGCCAAGATGGGGGACGTGGTAGGGGAGCTTTCTTT.

This clonotype has only a few counts. V usage is TRBV20-1 and J usage is TRBJ2-3, with a possible D match to TRBD2 (5 bases). The V and J ends lost 0 bases and 0 bases respectively, with 13 bases between them. This CDR3 is built from 16 residues. CDR1 DFQATT and CDR2 SNEGSKA come from the germline V gene (reference sequence). CDR3 in amino acids: CSARDGPGTSTDTQYF. As DNA, the CDR3 is TGCAGTGCTAGAGATGGACCGGGAACTAGCACAGATACGCAGTATTTT.

The chain uses TRBV28 and TRBJ2-7, with TRBD1 matching over 7 bases. V trimming: 3 bases; J trimming: 4 bases; junction bases outside the gene matches: 3. Germline V gene lookup returns CDR1 MDHEN and CDR2 SYDVKM. The CDR3 loop spans 13 amino acids. The CDR3: CASSFDREYEQYF. CDR3 bases: TGTGCCAGCAGTTTCGACAGGGAATACGAGCAGTACTTC.

This chain connects TRBV20-1 to TRBJ1-4; no reliable D call. CDR1 is DFQATT and CDR2 is SNEGSKA in the germline V gene (reference sequence). Trimming stripped 6 bases from V and 5 bases from J, with 4 bases between. The CDR3 is 10 residues long. CDR3 bases: TGCAGTGCCGTAAATGAAAAACTGTTTTTT. Its translation: CSAVNEKLFF.

This chain connects TRBV7-2 to TRBJ2-3; 7 bases map to TRBD2. This CDR3 has 18 amino acids. Germline trimming cut 4 bases from V and 1 base from J; bases unmatched to any gene: 14. Looked up from germline, CDR1 is SGHTA and CDR2 is FQGNSA. CDR3 protein: CASSWRTSRFIGTDTQYF. CDR3 sequence (DNA): TGTGCCAGCAGCTGGCGGACTAGTAGGTTCATAGGCACAGATACGCAGTATTTT.

This clonotype was counted a few times. CDR3 sequence (DNA): TGTGCCAGCAGTTACTCTTCGGGACGGTCGATGGGGGCTTTCTTT. Translation: CASSYSSGRSMGAFF. The chain is built from TRBV6-2 or TRBV6-3 and TRBJ1-1; D is possibly TRBD1 (5 bases). Trimming removed 0 bases at V and 11 bases at J, with 19 bases between. Germline assignment: CDR1 MNHEY and CDR2 SVGEGT. This CDR3 is 15 amino acids long.

This clonotype showed up just a few times. The chain joins TRBV27 to TRBJ2-3; D gene unclear. The CDR3 consists of 13 residues. Germline V CDR1 and CDR2: MNHEY, SMNVEV (reference sequence). Trimming pared 3 bases from V and 1 base from J, leaving 5 bases between. The CDR3 is CASSFLGTDTQYF. CDR3 nucleotides: TGTGCCAGCAGTTTCCTAGGCACAGATACGCAGTATTTT.

This clonotype is medium-sized (0.01 to 0.1%) by share. The V gene is TRBV27, the J gene TRBJ2-5, with 13 bases matching TRBD2. Germline CDR1 is MNHEY and CDR2 is SMNVEV (reference sequence). The CDR3 spans 18 residues. J gave up 4 bases and V 0 bases, and 8 bases lay outside the gene matches. In nucleotides, the CDR3 is TGTGCCAGCAGTTTATCCGGGACTAGCGGGAACCTTGGAGAGACCCAGTACTTC. This gives the protein CASSLSGTSGNLGETQYF.

The chain combines TRBV5-1 with TRBJ2-1; TRBD1 agrees at 7 bases. This CDR3 comprises 13 residues. Looked up from germline, CDR1 is SGHRS and CDR2 is YFSETQ. The V segment lost 4 bases and the J segment 9 bases; nucleotides outside the gene matches: 7. The CDR3 region has the DNA TGCGCCAGCAGCACCACAGGGGCGAGTGAGCAGTTCTTC. Translation gives CASSTTGASEQFF.

This clonotype was seen a handful of times. The DNA for the CDR3 is TGTGCCAGCAGTTCCCAACGTTCCGGCCCCTATGGCTACACCTTC. Its translation is CASSSQRSGPYGYTF. The chain uses TRBV6-2 or TRBV6-3 and TRBJ1-2; D is ambiguous. The V gene's germline CDR1 is MNHEY and CDR2 SVGEGT. The CDR3 spans 15 residues. Trimming took off 4 bases at V and 4 bases at J, with 16 bases between the two ends.

The chain carries TRBV12-5 and TRBJ2-3; tentative D call: TRBD1 (6 bases). This CDR3 contains 15 residues. The ends were cut back, 0 bases at V and 4 bases at J, with 11 bases in the middle. Per germline, CDR1 LGHNT and CDR2 FRNRAP. The CDR3 protein is CASGLVQGWPDTQYF. The CDR3 nucleotides are TGTGCTAGTGGTTTGGTACAGGGCTGGCCAGATACGCAGTATTTT.

This clonotype has only a few counts. The chain couples TRBV10-3 to TRBJ2-6; unclear D gene. Per germline, CDR1 ENHRY and CDR2 SYGVKD. This CDR3 comprises 13 residues. The CDR3 loop reads CAAGGSGANVLTF. DNA for the CDR3: TGTGCGGCCGGTGGGTCTGGGGCCAACGTCCTGACTTTC.

This CDR3 is CASRDRDRGYEQYF. In nucleotides, the CDR3 is TGTGCCAGCAGGGACCGGGACAGGGGTTACGAGCAGTACTTC. The chain is built from TRBV5-8 and TRBJ2-7, with 10 bases fitting TRBD1. V shed 5 bases, J shed 4 bases, and the junction held 6 bases outside the gene matches. Germline assignment: CDR1 SGHTS and CDR2 YDEGEE. The CDR3 extends over 14 amino acids.

The J gene is TRBJ2-7, the V gene TRBV7-2; the match to TRBD2 covers 13 bases. After removal of 5 bases from V and 3 bases from J, the junction contained 16 bases not matched to a gene. CDR1 is SGHTA, CDR2 FQGNSA, per germline. The CDR3 runs to 19 residues. The CDR3 DNA reads as TGTGCCAGCAGCCCGCGGACTAGCGGGAGAGGCGGGGTGAGCTACGAGCAGTACTTC. This gives the protein CASSPRTSGRGGVSYEQYF.

This chain uses TRBV29-1 with TRBJ1-1; 10 bases agree with TRBD1. The CDR3 totals 15 residues. J lost 0 bases, V lost 7 bases, and 8 bases had no gene match. Germline values: CDR1 SQVTM, CDR2 ANQGSEA. The CDR3 sequence: CSARRQGAMNTEAFF. The CDR3, as DNA: TGCAGCGCTCGCCGACAGGGGGCAATGAACACTGAAGCTTTCTTT.

The gene calls are TRBV5-1 and TRBJ1-3; D possibly corresponds to TRBD1 (5 bases). The CDR3 covers 15 residues. Trimming left V 0 bases short and J 1 base short, with 8 bases between. Germline loops: CDR1 SGHRS, CDR2 YFSETQ. CDR3 in DNA: TGCGCCAGCAGCTTGGTTGGGGGGTCTGGAAACACCATATATTTT. Protein sequence: CASSLVGGSGNTIYF.

This chain connects TRBV19 to TRBJ1-5, with a possible D match to TRBD1 (6 bases). CDR1 is LNHDA and CDR2 is SQIVND in the germline V gene (reference sequence). The CDR3 length is 15 residues. Trimming took 6 bases from V and 2 from J, leaving 14 bases between them. The CDR3 spells CASSVGGAGNQPQHF. The CDR3, as DNA: TGTGCCAGTAGCGTGGGGGGCGCAGGCAATCAGCCCCAGCATTTT.

The chain joins TRBV7-2 to TRBJ2-7, with 13 bases lining up with TRBD2. V shed 5 bases and J 3 bases; nucleotides not matched to a gene: 16. CDR3 size: 19 residues. CDR1 is SGHTA and CDR2 is FQGNSA in the germline V gene. This chain's CDR3 is CASSPRTSGGGGVSYEQYF. CDR3 DNA sequence: TGTGCCAGCAGCCCGCGGACTAGCGGGGGAGGCGGGGTGAGCTACGAGCAGTACTTC. Complete variable domain (other parts from reference TRBV7-2 and TRBJ2-7): GAGVSQSPSNKVTEKGKDVELRCDPISGHTALYWYRQSLGQGLEFLIYFQGNSAPDKSGLPSDRFSAERTGGSVSTLTIQRTQQEDSAVYLCASSPRTSGGGGVSYEQYFGPGTRLTVT.

This clonotype was counted between two and nine times. The chain carries TRBV7-8 and TRBJ2-4, with 7 bases matching TRBD1. This CDR3 is 12 amino acids long. CDR1 SGHVS and CDR2 FQNEAQ come from the germline V gene. Trimming took 6 bases from V and 8 from J; bases not matched to a gene: 4. Written as DNA, the CDR3 is TGTGCCAGCAGTTTTACAGGGGACATTCAGTACTTC. Its translation is CASSFTGDIQYF.

This clonotype was counted between two and nine times. This sequence joins TRBV2 and TRBJ2-2; 8 bases map to TRBD2. J gave up 1 base and V 10 bases, and 8 bases lay outside the gene matches. The germline V gene has CDR1 SNHLY and CDR2 FYNNEI. The CDR3 covers 15 residues. The CDR3 here is CAIRGRPVNTGELFF. The CDR3 nucleotides read TGTGCCATCCGCGGGAGGCCTGTGAACACCGGGGAGCTGTTTTTT.